The next 11 T cell receptor beta chains were all read from a single sample in a study of blood T cells in healthy people across ages. With a J-beta primer mix and a sample-barcoded 5' primer, a second PCR ran about 6 to 11 cycles. In TCRdb, the 5' RACE reads were re-called with MiXCR into one record per CDR3 protein. The table records over 300,000 distinct CDR3 sequences, 52% of them present only once. Source material: blood. These receptors were taken from a man aged 55 to 70 in good health.

The sample holds many counts of this clonotype. J is TRBJ2-1 and V is TRBV27; no definite D call. V was shortened by 2 bases and J by 1 base, with 9 bases between the two germline ends. The CDR3 has 15 amino acids. Germline CDR1 MNHEY, CDR2 SMNVEV (reference sequence). DNA for the CDR3: TGTGCCAGCAGTTTACTAGAGAGGTCCTACAATGAGCAGTTCTTC. Its translation: CASSLLERSYNEQFF.

The sample holds a few counts of this clonotype. This chain links TRBV4-2 with TRBJ2-1, with D possibly matching TRBD1 (7 bases). Looked up from germline, CDR1 is LGHNA and CDR2 is YNFKEQ. The V end was cut by 1 base, the J end by 6 bases, with 16 bases between. The CDR3 totals 16 residues. CDR3: CASSQGRDSVGNEQFF. CDR3 coding DNA: TGTGCCAGCAGCCAAGGGAGGGACAGTGTCGGCAATGAGCAGTTCTTC.

This chain links TRBV28 with TRBJ2-4, with a tentative D call TRBD2 (6 bases). Germline values: CDR1 MDHEN, CDR2 SYDVKM. This CDR3 contains 13 residues. Trimming left V 8 bases short and J 1 base short, with 9 bases between. The CDR3 loop reads CASGGLAKNIQYF. The CDR3 DNA sequence: TGTGCCAGCGGAGGGTTGGCCAAAAACATTCAGTACTTC. The variable domain in full, with the rest retrieved from reference TRBV28 and TRBJ2-4, is DVKVTQSSRYLVKRTGEKVFLECVQDMDHENMFWYRQDPGLGLRLIYFSYDVKMKEKGDIPEGYSVSREKKERFSLILESASTNQTSMYLCASGGLAKNIQYFGAGTRLSVL.

The rearrangement uses TRBV11-2 and TRBJ2-5, with D unclear. CDR1 and CDR2 from the germline V gene are SGHAT and FQNNGV. The CDR3 extends over 14 amino acids. V dropped 2 bases and J dropped 3 bases, with 10 bases sitting between them. The CDR3 here is CASSLSSVKETQYF. Here the CDR3 DNA reads TGTGCCAGCAGCTTATCTTCTGTCAAAGAGACCCAGTACTTC.

The J gene is TRBJ1-2, the V gene TRBV5-6; D is ambiguous. From germline, CDR1 is SGHDT and CDR2 YYEEEE. The length of the CDR3 is 17 residues. The germline V and J ends were trimmed by 3 bases and 5 bases, with 23 bases remaining between them. The CDR3 spells CASSSPRPTDYMYGYTF. CDR3 in DNA: TGTGCCAGCAGCTCCCCAAGGCCTACCGACTACATGTATGGCTACACCTTC.

This clonotype has just a few counts. The chain has TRBV12-3 or TRBV12-4 and TRBJ2-7; TRBD2 matches at 7 bases. Trimming removed 0 bases from V and 4 bases from J; junction bases left unmatched: 12. This CDR3 comprises 17 residues. CDR3 bases: TGTGCCAGCAGTTTAGCGTTGGGACGCGGGAGTATTTACGAGCAGTACTTC. Its translation is CASSLALGRGSIYEQYF.

The V call is TRBV7-2, the J call TRBJ2-1; 8 bases line up with TRBD2. This CDR3 contains 14 residues. Per germline, CDR1 SGHTA and CDR2 FQGNSA. Unmatched junction bases numbered 9, after V lost 1 base and J lost 13 bases. The CDR3 region has the DNA TGTGCCAGCAGCTTAGACGGGGGGGTGGAGACCCAGTTCTTC. It encodes CASSLDGGVETQFF.

This clonotype appeared a few times. The chain uses TRBV20-1 and TRBJ1-1; D gene ambiguous. V was shortened by 2 bases and J by 0 bases, with 10 bases between the two germline ends. Germline V lookup: CDR1 DFQATT, CDR2 SNEGSKA (reference sequence). The CDR3 sequence is 14 residues long. The chain's CDR3 is CSARSDRVNTEAFF. In DNA form, the CDR3 reads TGCAGTGCTAGAAGCGACCGCGTGAACACTGAAGCTTTCTTT.

The gene calls are TRBV2 and TRBJ1-6, with 8 bases aligning to TRBD1. The CDR3 length is 16 residues. J was trimmed by 2 bases and V by 7 bases; bases with no gene match: 7. CDR1 is SNHLY, CDR2 FYNNEI, per germline. CDR3 in amino acids: CASTEEGQAYNSPLHF. For the CDR3, the DNA is TGTGCCAGCACCGAGGAGGGACAGGCCTATAATTCACCCCTCCACTTT.

This clonotype was picked up many times. The CDR3 region is CSVDYGQGATYGYTF. The CDR3 DNA is TGCAGCGTTGATTACGGACAGGGGGCGACCTATGGCTACACCTTC. This chain links TRBV29-1 with TRBJ1-2; 11 positions match TRBD1. CDR1 SQVTM and CDR2 ANQGSEA come from the germline V gene. Trimming removed 3 bases from V and 4 bases from J; junction bases left unmatched: 7. The CDR3 has 15 residues. The whole variable domain, filled in from reference TRBV29-1 and TRBJ1-2, reads SAVISQKPSRDICQRGTSLTIQCQVDSQVTMMFWYRQQPGQSLTLIATANQGSEATYESGFVIDKFPISRPNLTFSTLTVSNMSPEDSSIYLCSVDYGQGATYGYTFGSGTRLTVV.

This chain links TRBV6-5 with TRBJ2-5, with 15 bases fitting TRBD2. The J call may be wrong; the DNA end is better matched by TRBJ2-7. Germline V lookup: CDR1 MNHEY, CDR2 SVGAGI. The CDR3 runs to 16 residues. The CDR3 reads CASSYRTSGGASEQYF. CDR3 bases: TGTGCCAGCAGTTACCGGACTAGCGGGGGGGCCTCCGAGCAGTACTTC.